Below, one TCR beta chain is given with its context. Its antigen is unknown. No much larger clone exists at a distance of one base, and base qualities are not known. These data are taken from a study of T-cell memory formation after mild COVID-19 (dated by TCRdb to the early 2020s). At the level of the whole study: Most TCR sequence clusters were specific to one of the two donors. In a couple of donors, T-cell clones that expanded and contracted after mild COVID-19 were followed by sequencing TCRalpha and TCRbeta repertoires longitudinally. The cohort comprised two young, previously healthy adult volunteers, one female and one male. Overall study outcomes, separate from this receptor: Clones contracting from day 15 to 85 had balanced CD4/CD8 phenotypes, while a second wave expanding from day 15 to 37 was biased towards CD4+. Contracting CD4+ clones appeared mostly in the CM and EM memory subsets, whereas CD8+ clones were enriched in EMRA. SARS-CoV-2 specificity was not confirmed for the second-wave clones peaking on day 37. The study covered only a couple of mild cases, and larger cohorts including severe cases with pre-infection samples were considered necessary. Some responding clones were detected in pre-infection memory, which suggested that pre-existing cross-reactive memory T cells had joined the SARS-CoV-2 response.

Ficoll-Paque density gradient centrifugation was used to isolate PBMCs. Reading the germline V gene gives CDR1 MNHEY and CDR2 SVGAGI. Counted from cysteine to phenylalanine, this CDR3 has 15 amino acids. The only DNA kept is the CDR3, 45 bases in frame from the first base. Trimming costs V 6 bases and J 3 bases, and their ends lie 14 bases apart. Instrument on record: Illumina NovaSeq 6000. TCRalpha and TCRbeta cDNA libraries were built by 5'RACE with constant-segment primers, adding sample barcodes and unique molecular identifiers. RNA was extracted from every sample with Trizol reagent. Amplification of the libraries took two PCR steps, and the second step added a second sample barcode plus Illumina TruSeq adapters. The libraries were sequenced on an Illumina NovaSeq using 2 x 150 bp paired-end reads. Per the original workflow: Reads were demultiplexed and collapsed into UMI-guided consensus sequences with migec v1.2.7. With mixcr v2.1.11, UMI consensuses were aligned to TRA and TRB V and J templates and assembled into clonotypes. A clonotype was counted as expanded or contracted only when both edgeR and NoisET called the clonotype significant, with the noise models trained on biological replicates. For edgeR calls, the cutoffs were a false discovery rate-adjusted p below 0.01 and a log2 fold-change threshold of 1. As an exploratory analysis of dynamics, max-normalized trajectories of the 1000 most abundant clonotypes were examined with PCA combined with hierarchical clustering. The CD4 or CD8 phenotype of responding clones was assigned using the separately sequenced CD4+ and CD8+ repertoires. TCRdb trimmed public reads at Q25 via fastp, called clones via MiXCR and kept in-frame beta chains. Here each entry gathers all rows of one CDR3 protein and keeps the most common genes and DNA. The V and J calls and clone size are TCRdb's, not the authors'. Here the sample has a few hundred thousand distinct CDR3 sequences; 20% to 25% occur a single time. The ten largest clones take up roughly a fifth of the sample.

The V and J genes are TRBV6-5 and TRBJ1-4, with TRBD1 perhaps the D gene, on 5 matching bases. What was sequenced was PBMCs or a T cell subset sorted from them (not recorded which). This TCR derives from a man between 18 and 29 years old who had mild COVID-19 (a few samples of this study predate the infection). The sample titles of this study are shuffled in the database, so cell type and time point are left out; the donor was told from shared clones. The DNA sequence reads TGTGCCAGCAGCAGGTGGCCACAGGCTAATGAAAAACTGTTTTTT. It specifies CASSRWPQANEKLFF.